The present T cell receptor (beta chain) was sequenced within a study of cytomegalovirus exposure and HLA in healthy donors. Study-wide results and limits: The classifier was said to identify cytomegalovirus status with high specificity and sensitivity.

Germline V CDR1 and CDR2: MDHEN, SYDVKM. The CDR3 has 14 amino acids. V lost 2 bases and J lost 8, with 12 bases in between. A note on this clone: Its antigen is unknown.

Both 60 Vbeta primers and 13 Jbeta primers went into the PCR. TCRdb keeps only in-frame clones here, not all; method: immunoSEQ multiplex PCR. The table shows nearly 100,000 clones, with around 10% occurring only once. The V and J genes are TRBV28 and TRBJ2-2, with a weak D call TRBD2 (6 bases). The sequence derives from a man aged 45-65 years in good health and CMV-seropositive. Material for sequencing was PBMCs. The CDR3 DNA follows: TGTGCCAGCAGTTTAAAACTAGCTAAGGGGGAGCTGTTTTTT. Its protein is CASSLKLAKGELFF.